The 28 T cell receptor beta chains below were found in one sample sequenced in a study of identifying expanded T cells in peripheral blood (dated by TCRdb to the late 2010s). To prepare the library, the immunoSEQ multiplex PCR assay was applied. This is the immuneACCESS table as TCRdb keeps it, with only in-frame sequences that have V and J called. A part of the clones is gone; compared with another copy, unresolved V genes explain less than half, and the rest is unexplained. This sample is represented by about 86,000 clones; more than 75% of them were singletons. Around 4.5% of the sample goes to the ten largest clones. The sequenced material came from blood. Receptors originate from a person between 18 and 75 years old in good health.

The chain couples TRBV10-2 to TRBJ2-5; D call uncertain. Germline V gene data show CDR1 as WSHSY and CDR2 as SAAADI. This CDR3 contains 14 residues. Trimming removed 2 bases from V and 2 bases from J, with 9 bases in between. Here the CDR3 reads CASSEGPSQETQYF. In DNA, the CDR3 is TGCGCCAGCAGTGAGGGGCCGAGTCAAGAGACCCAGTACTTC.

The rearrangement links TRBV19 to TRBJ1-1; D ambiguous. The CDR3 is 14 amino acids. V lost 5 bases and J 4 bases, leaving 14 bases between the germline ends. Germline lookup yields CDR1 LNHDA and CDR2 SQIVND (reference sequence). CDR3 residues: CASSLVWSGTEAFF. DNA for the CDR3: TGTGCCAGTAGTTTAGTTTGGTCGGGCACTGAAGCTTTCTTT. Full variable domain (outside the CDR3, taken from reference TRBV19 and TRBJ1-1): DGGITQSPKYLFRKEGQNVTLSCEQNLNHDAMYWYRQDPGQGLRLIYYSQIVNDFQKGDIAEGYSVSREKKESFPLTVTSAQKNPTAFYLCASSLVWSGTEAFFGQGTRLTVV.

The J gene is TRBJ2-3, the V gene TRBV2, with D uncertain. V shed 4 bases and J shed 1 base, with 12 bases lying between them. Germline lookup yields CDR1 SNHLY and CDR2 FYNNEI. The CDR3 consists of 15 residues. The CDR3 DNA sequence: TGTGCCAGCAGTGGATTCAGGCTGGGCACAGATACGCAGTATTTT. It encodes CASSGFRLGTDTQYF.

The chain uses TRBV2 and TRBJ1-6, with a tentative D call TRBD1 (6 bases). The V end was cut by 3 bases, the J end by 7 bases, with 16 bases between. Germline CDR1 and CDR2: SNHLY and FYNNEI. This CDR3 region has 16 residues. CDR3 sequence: CASSDGGGPYNSPLHF. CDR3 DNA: TGTGCCAGCAGTGACGGAGGGGGACCGTACAATTCACCCCTCCACTTT. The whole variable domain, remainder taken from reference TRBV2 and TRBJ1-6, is EPEVTQTPSHQVTQMGQEVILRCVPISNHLYFYWYRQILGQKVEFLVSFYNNEISEKSEIFDDQFSVERPDGSNFTLKIRSTKLEDSAMYFCASSDGGGPYNSPLHFGNGTRLTVT.

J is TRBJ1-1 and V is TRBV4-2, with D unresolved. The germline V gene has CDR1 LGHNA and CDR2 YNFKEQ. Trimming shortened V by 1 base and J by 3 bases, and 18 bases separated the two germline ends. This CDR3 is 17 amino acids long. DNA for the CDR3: TGTGCCAGCAGCCAAGCCCCTCCACCGGGAGGTGACACTGAAGCTTTCTTT. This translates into CASSQAPPPGGDTEAFF.

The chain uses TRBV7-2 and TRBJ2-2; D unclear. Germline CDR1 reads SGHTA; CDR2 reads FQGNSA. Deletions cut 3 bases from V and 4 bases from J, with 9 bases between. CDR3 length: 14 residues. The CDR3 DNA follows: TGTGCCAGCAGCTTTTCCTCGGGCACCGGGGAGCTGTTTTTT. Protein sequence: CASSFSSGTGELFF.

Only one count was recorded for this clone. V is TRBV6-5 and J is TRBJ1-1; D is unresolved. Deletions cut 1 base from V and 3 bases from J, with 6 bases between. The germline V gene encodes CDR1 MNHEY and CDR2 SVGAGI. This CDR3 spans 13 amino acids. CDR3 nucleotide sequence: TGTGCCAGCAGTTACTACAAGGACACTGAAGCTTTCTTT. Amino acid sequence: CASSYYKDTEAFF.

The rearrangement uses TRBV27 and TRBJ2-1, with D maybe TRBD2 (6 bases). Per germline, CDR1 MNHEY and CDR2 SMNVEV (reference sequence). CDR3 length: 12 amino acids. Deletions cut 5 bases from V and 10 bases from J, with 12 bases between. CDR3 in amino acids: CASSLDREEQFF. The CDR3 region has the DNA TGTGCCAGCAGTCTCGACCGGGAGGAGCAGTTCTTC.

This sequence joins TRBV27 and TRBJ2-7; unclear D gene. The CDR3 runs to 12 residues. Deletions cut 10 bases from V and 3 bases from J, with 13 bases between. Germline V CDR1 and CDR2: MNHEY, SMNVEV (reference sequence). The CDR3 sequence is CATQGPRYEQYF. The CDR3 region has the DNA TGTGCCACCCAAGGACCTCGCTACGAGCAGTACTTC.

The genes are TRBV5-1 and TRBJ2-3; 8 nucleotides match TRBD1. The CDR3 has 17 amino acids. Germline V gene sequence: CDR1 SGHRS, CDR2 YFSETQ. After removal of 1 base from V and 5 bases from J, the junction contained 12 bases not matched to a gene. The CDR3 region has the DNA TGCGCCAGCAGCTTGAACCTCAGGGGGCTAAGGGAAGATACGCAGTATTTT. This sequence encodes CASSLNLRGLREDTQYF. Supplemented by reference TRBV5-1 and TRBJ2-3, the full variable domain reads KAGVTQTPRYLIKTRGQQVTLSCSPISGHRSVSWYQQTPGQGLQFLFEYFSETQRNKGNFPGRFSGRQFSNSRSEMNVSTLELGDSALYLCASSLNLRGLREDTQYFGPGTRLTVL.

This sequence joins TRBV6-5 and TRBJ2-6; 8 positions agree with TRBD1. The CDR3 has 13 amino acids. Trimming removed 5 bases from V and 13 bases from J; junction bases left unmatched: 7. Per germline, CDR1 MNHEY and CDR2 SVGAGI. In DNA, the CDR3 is TGTGCCAGCAGTAAAAGACAGGGGAGGGTCCTGACTTTC. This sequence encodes CASSKRQGRVLTF.

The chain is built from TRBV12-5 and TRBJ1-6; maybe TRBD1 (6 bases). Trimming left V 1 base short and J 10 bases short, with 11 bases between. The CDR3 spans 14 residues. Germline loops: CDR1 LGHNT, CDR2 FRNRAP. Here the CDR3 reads CASGLAGESSPLHF. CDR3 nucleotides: TGTGCTAGTGGTTTGGCAGGGGAGAGCTCACCCCTCCACTTT.

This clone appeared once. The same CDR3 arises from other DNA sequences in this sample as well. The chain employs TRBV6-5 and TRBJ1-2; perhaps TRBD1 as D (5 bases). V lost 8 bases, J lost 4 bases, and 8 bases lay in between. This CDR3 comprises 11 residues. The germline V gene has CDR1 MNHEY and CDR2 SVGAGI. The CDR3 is CASRGGYGYTF. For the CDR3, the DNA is TGTGCCAGCCGGGGGGGCTATGGCTACACCTTC.

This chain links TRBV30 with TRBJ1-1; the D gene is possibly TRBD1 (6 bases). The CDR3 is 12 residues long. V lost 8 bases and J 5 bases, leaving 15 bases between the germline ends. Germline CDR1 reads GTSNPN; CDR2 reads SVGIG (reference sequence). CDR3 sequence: CARSRGGTEAFF. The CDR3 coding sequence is TGTGCCCGCAGCCGAGGGGGGACTGAAGCTTTCTTT.

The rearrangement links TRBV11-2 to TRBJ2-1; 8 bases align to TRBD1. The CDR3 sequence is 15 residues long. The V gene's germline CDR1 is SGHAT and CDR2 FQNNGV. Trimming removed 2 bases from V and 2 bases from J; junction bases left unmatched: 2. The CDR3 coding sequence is TGTGCCAGCAGCTTATTACAGGGGGCCTACAATGAGCAGTTCTTC. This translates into CASSLLQGAYNEQFF.

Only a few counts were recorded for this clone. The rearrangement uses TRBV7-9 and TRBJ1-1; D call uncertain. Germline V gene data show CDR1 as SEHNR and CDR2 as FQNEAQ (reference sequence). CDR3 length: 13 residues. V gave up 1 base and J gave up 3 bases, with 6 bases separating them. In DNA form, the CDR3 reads TGTGCCAGCAGCTTAGTCCAGGACACTGAAGCTTTCTTT. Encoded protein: CASSLVQDTEAFF.

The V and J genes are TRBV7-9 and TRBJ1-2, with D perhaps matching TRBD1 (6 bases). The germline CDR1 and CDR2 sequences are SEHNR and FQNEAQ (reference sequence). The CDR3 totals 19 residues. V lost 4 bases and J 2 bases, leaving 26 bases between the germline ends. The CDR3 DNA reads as TGTGCCAGCAGCTCCCCTAAGGGGGTGGGGTCGGGGTCGAACTATGGCTACACCTTC. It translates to CASSSPKGVGSGSNYGYTF. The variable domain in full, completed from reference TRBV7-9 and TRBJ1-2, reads DTGVSQNPRHKITKRGQNVTFRCDPISEHNRLYWYRQTLGQGPEFLTYFQNEAQLEKSRLLSDRFSAERPKGSFSTLEIQRTEQGDSAMYLCASSSPKGVGSGSNYGYTFGSGTRLTVV.

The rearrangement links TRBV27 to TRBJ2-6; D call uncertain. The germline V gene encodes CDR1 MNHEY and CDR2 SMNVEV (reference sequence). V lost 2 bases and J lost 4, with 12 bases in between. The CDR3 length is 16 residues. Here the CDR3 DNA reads TGTGCCAGCAGTTTAAACCCCCCGTTAGGGGCCAACGTCCTGACTTTC. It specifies CASSLNPPLGANVLTF.

CDR3 region: CAWSDTWRELLQYF. The CDR3 region has the DNA TGTGCCTGGAGTGACACGTGGCGGGAATTGTTGCAGTACTTC. This chain uses TRBV30 with TRBJ2-7, with D possibly TRBD2 on 6 matching bases. The CDR3 sequence is 14 residues long. Germline V gives CDR1 GTSNPN, CDR2 SVGIG (reference sequence). Trimming pared 1 base from V and 9 bases from J, leaving 19 bases between.

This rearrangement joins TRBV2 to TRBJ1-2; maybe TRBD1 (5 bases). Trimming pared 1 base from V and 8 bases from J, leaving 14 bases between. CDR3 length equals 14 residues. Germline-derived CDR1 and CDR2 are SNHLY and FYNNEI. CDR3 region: CASSEVSGWKGYTF. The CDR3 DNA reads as TGTGCCAGCAGTGAAGTATCAGGGTGGAAAGGCTACACCTTC.

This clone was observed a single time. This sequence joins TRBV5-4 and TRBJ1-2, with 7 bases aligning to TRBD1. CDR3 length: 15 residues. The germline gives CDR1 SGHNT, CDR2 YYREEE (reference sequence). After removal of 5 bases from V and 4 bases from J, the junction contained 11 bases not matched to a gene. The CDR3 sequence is CASSRPTGDGYGYTF. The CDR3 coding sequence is TGTGCCAGCAGTCGTCCCACAGGGGACGGCTATGGCTACACCTTC. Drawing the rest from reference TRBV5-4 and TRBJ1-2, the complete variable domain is ETGVTQSPTHLIKTRGQQVTLRCSSQSGHNTVSWYQQALGQGPQFIFQYYREEENGRGNFPPRFSGLQFPNYSSELNVNALELDDSALYLCASSRPTGDGYGYTFGSGTRLTVV.

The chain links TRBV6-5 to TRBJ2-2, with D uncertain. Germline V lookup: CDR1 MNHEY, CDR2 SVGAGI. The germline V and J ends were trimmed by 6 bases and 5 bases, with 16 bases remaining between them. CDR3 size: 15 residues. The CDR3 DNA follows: TGTGCCAGCAGCCGGACCCCTAGGCGGACCGGGGAGCTGTTTTTT. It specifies CASSRTPRRTGELFF.

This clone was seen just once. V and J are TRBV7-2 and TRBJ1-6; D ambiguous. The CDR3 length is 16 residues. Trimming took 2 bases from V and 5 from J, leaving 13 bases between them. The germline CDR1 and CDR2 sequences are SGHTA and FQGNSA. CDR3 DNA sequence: TGTGCCAGCAGCTTATTTTTTAGCAGTAATAATTCACCCCTCCACTTT. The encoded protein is CASSLFFSSNNSPLHF.

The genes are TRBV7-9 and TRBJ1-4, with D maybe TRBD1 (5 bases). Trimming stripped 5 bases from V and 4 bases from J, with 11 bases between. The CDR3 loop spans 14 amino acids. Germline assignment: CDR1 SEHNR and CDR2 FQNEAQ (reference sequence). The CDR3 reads CASSPRGLNEKLFF. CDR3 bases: TGTGCCAGCAGCCCCCGGGGCCTTAATGAAAAACTGTTTTTT.

CDR3 nucleotides: TGTGCCAGCAGCTTGGAAGGGACAAGAGCCGGGGAGCTGTTTTTT. Translation: CASSLEGTRAGELFF. The rearrangement uses TRBV5-4 and TRBJ2-2; D possibly corresponds to TRBD1 (6 bases). This CDR3 has 15 residues. The germline V gene encodes CDR1 SGHNT and CDR2 YYREEE (reference sequence). Trimming stripped 0 bases from V and 6 bases from J, with 12 bases between.

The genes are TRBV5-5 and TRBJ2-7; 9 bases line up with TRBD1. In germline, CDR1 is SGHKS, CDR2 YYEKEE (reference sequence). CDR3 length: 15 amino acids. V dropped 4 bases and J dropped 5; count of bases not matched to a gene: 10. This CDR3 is CASSPHGTGSDEQYF. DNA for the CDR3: TGTGCCAGCAGCCCCCATGGGACAGGGTCGGACGAGCAGTACTTC.

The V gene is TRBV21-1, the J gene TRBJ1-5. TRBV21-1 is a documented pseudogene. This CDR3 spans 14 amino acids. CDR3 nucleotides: TGTGCCAGCGGGGGGTGGCCCCACTTTCGGCCCCAGCATTTT. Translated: CASGGWPHFRPQHF.

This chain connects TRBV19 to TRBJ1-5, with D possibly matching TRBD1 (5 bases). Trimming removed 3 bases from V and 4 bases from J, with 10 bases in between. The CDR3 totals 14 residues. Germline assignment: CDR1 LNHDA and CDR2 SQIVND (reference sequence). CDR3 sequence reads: CASSIISGNQPQHF. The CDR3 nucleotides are TGTGCCAGTAGTATCATTTCAGGGAATCAGCCCCAGCATTTT.